A selection of T cell receptor beta chains follows, all from one sample in a study of blood T cells in healthy people across ages. In TCRdb, the 5' RACE reads were re-called with MiXCR into one record per CDR3 protein. The sample consists of about 1.5 million distinct CDR3 sequences, approximately 43% of them appearing once. The sample taken for sequencing was blood. The receptors were gathered from a woman younger than 30 in good health. The CDR3 runs from the conserved cysteine through the conserved F or W. A D gene is named only where the DNA matches it firmly. The size of a clone is reported for some rows only, either as once, few or many, or as a class for expanded clones.

>TRBJ2-7|NA|TRBV27|many
CASSSLGAYEQYF
TGTGCTAGCAGCTCCTTGGGGGCCTACGAGCAGTACTTC
>TRBJ2-3|NA|TRBV3-1|few
CASSPGGPGTDTQYF
TGTGCCAGCAGCCCCGGCGGGCCAGGGACAGATACGCAGTATTTT
>TRBJ2-7|TRBD2|TRBV27|NA
CASSFSASGRNEQYF
TGTGCCAGCAGTTTTAGCGCTAGCGGGAGAAATGAGCAGTACTTC
>TRBJ1-1|NA|TRBV29-1|NA
CSVEGWISEGGTEAFF
TGCAGCGTTGAAGGATGGATCAGTGAGGGGGGCACTGAAGCTTTCTTT
>TRBJ2-1|NA|TRBV20-1|NA
CSATTGGTLGSYNEQFF
TGCAGTGCTACTACTGGGGGGACCTTGGGCTCCTACAATGAGCAGTTCTTC
>TRBJ2-7|NA|TRBV7-2|NA
CASLGRLYNEQYF
TGTGCCAGCCTAGGGCGTCTCTACAATGAGCAGTACTTC
>TRBJ1-2|TRBD1|TRBV20-1|NA
CSYRNRGLANYGYTF
TGCAGCTACCGGAACAGGGGCCTAGCTAACTATGGCTACACCTTC
>TRBJ2-3|NA|TRBV12-3/TRBV12-4|NA
CARRTSRSTDTQYF
TGTGCCCGCAGGACTTCCAGGTCCACAGATACGCAGTATTTT
>TRBJ2-1|NA|TRBV27|NA
CASSFRKEQFF
TGTGCCAGCAGTTTTAGAAAAGAGCAGTTCTTC
>TRBJ1-4|TRBD1|TRBV27|NA
CASSHFALTGFNEKLFF
TGTGCCAGCAGTCACTTCGCCTTGACAGGGTTTAATGAAAAACTGTTTTTT
>TRBJ2-1|TRBD2|TRBV9|NA
CASSLRWAGGPYNEQFF
TGTGCCAGCAGCCTCCGGTGGGCGGGAGGGCCTTACAATGAGCAGTTCTTC
>TRBJ2-3|NA|TRBV9|few
CASSHSVGWTDTQYF
TGTGCCAGCAGCCACTCCGTCGGGTGGACAGATACGCAGTATTTT
>TRBJ1-1|NA|TRBV20-1|NA
CSARGVWNTEAFF
TGCAGTGCTAGAGGAGTGTGGAACACTGAAGCTTTCTTT
>TRBJ2-1|NA|TRBV12-3/TRBV12-4|NA
CASSLDSGGRYNEQFF
TGTGCCAGCAGTTTAGATTCCGGGGGTCGTTACAATGAGCAGTTCTTC
>TRBJ2-1|NA|TRBV7-2|few
CASSRGTTTYNEQFF
TGTGCCAGCAGCAGGGGGACCACCACCTATAATGAGCAGTTCTTC
>TRBJ1-2|NA|TRBV27|NA
CASRPGSGGINYGYTF
TGTGCCAGCAGACCAGGTTCCGGGGGGATTAACTATGGCTACACCTTC
>TRBJ1-5|NA|TRBV28|NA
CASSLWGDSNQPQHF
TGTGCCAGCAGTTTATGGGGGGACAGCAATCAGCCCCAGCATTTT